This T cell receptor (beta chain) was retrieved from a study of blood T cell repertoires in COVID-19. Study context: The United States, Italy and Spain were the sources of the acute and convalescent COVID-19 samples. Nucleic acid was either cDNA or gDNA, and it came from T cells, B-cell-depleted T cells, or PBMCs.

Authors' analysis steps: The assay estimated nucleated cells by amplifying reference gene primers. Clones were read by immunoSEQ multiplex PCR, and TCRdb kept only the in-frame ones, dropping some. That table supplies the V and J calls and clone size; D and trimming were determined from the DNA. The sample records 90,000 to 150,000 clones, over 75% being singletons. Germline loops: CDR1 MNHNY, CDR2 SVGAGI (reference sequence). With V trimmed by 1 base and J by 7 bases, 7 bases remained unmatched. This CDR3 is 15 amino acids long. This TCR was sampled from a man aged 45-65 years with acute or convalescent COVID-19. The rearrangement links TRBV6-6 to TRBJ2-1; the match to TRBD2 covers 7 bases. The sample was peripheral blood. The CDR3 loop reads CASSYFRTSTNEQFF. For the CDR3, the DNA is TGTGCCAGCAGTTACTTCCGGACTAGTACGAATGAGCAGTTCTTC.